The rows below give T cell receptor beta chains drawn from one sample of a study of blood T cell repertoires in COVID-19. Profiling relied on immunoSEQ multiplex PCR, and the TCRdb table lists in-frame clones only, not all of them. In the table there are roughly 43,000 clones, approximately 80% of which are singletons. Sequencing used peripheral blood. These receptors came from a woman aged 55-69 years with acute or convalescent COVID-19. Both conserved end residues are part of each CDR3. A D gene is named only where the DNA matches it firmly. Size values are once, few and many counts, or a class for expanded clones, and some rows have none.

v_call: TRBV7-9
clone_size: .
d_call: TRBD2
j_call: TRBJ2-3
cdr3_nt: TGTGCCAGCAGCTTTAGCGGGCCCATGGCGACAGATACGCAGTATTTT
cdr3_aa: CASSFSGPMATDTQYF

v_call: TRBV5-1
clone_size: once
d_call: TRBD1
j_call: TRBJ1-2
cdr3_nt: TGCGCCAGCAGCCATAGACAGGGAGCCTATGGCTACACCTTC
cdr3_aa: CASSHRQGAYGYTF

v_call: TRBV4-3
clone_size: .
d_call: .
j_call: TRBJ1-5
cdr3_nt: TGCGCCAGCAGCCAAGTAGCTCAGCGACAGCCCCAGCATTTT
cdr3_aa: CASSQVAQRQPQHF

v_call: TRBV29-1
clone_size: .
d_call: .
j_call: TRBJ1-2
cdr3_nt: TGCAGCGAATCCAATGGCTACACCTTC
cdr3_aa: CSESNGYTF

v_call: TRBV28
clone_size: few
d_call: TRBD1
j_call: TRBJ1-6
cdr3_nt: TGTGCCAGCAGTTCCACAGGGGGCTATAATTCACCCCTCCACTTT
cdr3_aa: CASSSTGGYNSPLHF

v_call: TRBV19
clone_size: .
d_call: .
j_call: TRBJ2-3
cdr3_nt: TGTGCCAGTAGTCGGGGGTGGGCAGATACGCAGTATTTT
cdr3_aa: CASSRGWADTQYF

v_call: TRBV6-1
clone_size: .
d_call: TRBD1
j_call: TRBJ2-7
cdr3_nt: TGTGCCAGCAGTGTGTTCTCGGGACAGGGGGCGAATGGGTACGAGCAGTACTTC
cdr3_aa: CASSVFSGQGANGYEQYF

v_call: TRBV7-3
clone_size: few
d_call: .
j_call: TRBJ2-1
cdr3_nt: TGTGCCAGCAGCTTCGGTCAGGGAGGTGAGCAGTTCTTC
cdr3_aa: CASSFGQGGEQFF

v_call: TRBV3-1/TRBV3-2
clone_size: .
d_call: TRBD2
j_call: TRBJ2-4
cdr3_nt: TGTGCCAGCAGCCAACCCAGCGGGGGCAAAAACATTCAGTACTTC
cdr3_aa: CASSQPSGGKNIQYF

v_call: TRBV6-5
clone_size: .
d_call: .
j_call: TRBJ2-1
cdr3_nt: TGTGCCAGCGGAACCGGGTCGGGGAGCAATGAGCAGTTCTTC
cdr3_aa: CASGTGSGSNEQFF

v_call: TRBV10-3
clone_size: .
d_call: TRBD2
j_call: TRBJ2-3
cdr3_nt: TGTGCCATCAGTGTGGAGCCGGGGGGGCAGGGCGATACGCAGTATTTT
cdr3_aa: CAISVEPGGQGDTQYF

v_call: TRBV5-4
clone_size: .
d_call: TRBD2
j_call: TRBJ2-3
cdr3_nt: TGTGCCAGCAGTCGCGGCGGGGGGACCACAGATACGCAGTATTTT
cdr3_aa: CASSRGGGTTDTQYF

v_call: TRBV4-1
clone_size: .
d_call: .
j_call: TRBJ1-5
cdr3_nt: TGCGCCAGCAGCCAAGAAACAGGTGATCAGCCCCAGCATTTT
cdr3_aa: CASSQETGDQPQHF

v_call: TRBV24-1
clone_size: .
d_call: .
j_call: TRBJ2-7
cdr3_nt: TGTGCCACCAGTGATTATGCGGGCGAGCAGTACTTC
cdr3_aa: CATSDYAGEQYF

v_call: TRBV18
clone_size: .
d_call: .
j_call: TRBJ2-5
cdr3_nt: TGTGCCAGCTCACCAGGACGGGACCAGTACTTC
cdr3_aa: CASSPGRDQYF

v_call: TRBV7-3
clone_size: .
d_call: TRBD2
j_call: TRBJ2-3
cdr3_nt: TGTGCCAGCAGCTTAAGCGGGGGGTTGAGTAGAGATACGCAGTATTTT
cdr3_aa: CASSLSGGLSRDTQYF

v_call: TRBV3-1/TRBV3-2
clone_size: .
d_call: TRBD1
j_call: TRBJ1-4
cdr3_nt: TGTGCCAGCAGCCAAGACGGGACAGGGTCCGAAAAACTGTTTTTT
cdr3_aa: CASSQDGTGSEKLFF

v_call: TRBV7-6
clone_size: once
d_call: .
j_call: TRBJ2-2
cdr3_nt: TGTGCCAGCAGCTTTTCGGGTGCCGGGGAGCTGTTTTTT
cdr3_aa: CASSFSGAGELFF

v_call: TRBV12-5
clone_size: .
d_call: TRBD2
j_call: TRBJ2-3
cdr3_nt: TGTGCCTCGCTTAGTAGCGGGGACACAGATACGCAGTATTTT
cdr3_aa: CASLSSGDTDTQYF

v_call: TRBV23-1
clone_size: .
d_call: TRBD1
j_call: TRBJ1-1
cdr3_nt: TGCGCCAGCAGTCAAGTTCCGGACAGGGGGCTCTCTGAAGCTTTCTTT
cdr3_aa: CASSQVPDRGLSEAFF

v_call: TRBV7-2
clone_size: .
d_call: TRBD2
j_call: TRBJ2-3
cdr3_nt: TGTGCCAGCAGCTCATCTAGCGGGGGGGCGGATACGCAGTATTTT
cdr3_aa: CASSSSSGGADTQYF

v_call: TRBV14
clone_size: .
d_call: .
j_call: TRBJ1-2
cdr3_nt: TGTGCCAGCAGCCCCGCCCAGGGAAGGGGCTACACCTTC
cdr3_aa: CASSPAQGRGYTF

v_call: TRBV10-1
clone_size: .
d_call: .
j_call: TRBJ2-3
cdr3_nt: TGCGCCAGCAGCCAGGCCACAGATACGCAGTATTTT
cdr3_aa: CASSQATDTQYF

v_call: TRBV5-4
clone_size: .
d_call: .
j_call: TRBJ2-7
cdr3_nt: TGTGCCAGCAGCCCCGGGGAGGGGGACTACGAGCAGTACTTC
cdr3_aa: CASSPGEGDYEQYF

v_call: TRBV19
clone_size: .
d_call: TRBD2
j_call: TRBJ2-1
cdr3_nt: TGTGCCAGTACCTTTAAACAGCGGGGTTACAATGAGCAGTTCTTC
cdr3_aa: CASTFKQRGYNEQFF

v_call: TRBV5-1
clone_size: .
d_call: TRBD1
j_call: TRBJ1-5
cdr3_nt: TGCGCCAGCAGCTTGACGGGACAGGGGGGACAGCCCCAGCATTTT
cdr3_aa: CASSLTGQGGQPQHF

v_call: TRBV7-2
clone_size: .
d_call: TRBD1
j_call: TRBJ2-5
cdr3_nt: TGTGCCAGCAGCTTGGACAGGAGCCGAGAGACCCAGTACTTC
cdr3_aa: CASSLDRSRETQYF

v_call: TRBV19
clone_size: .
d_call: .
j_call: TRBJ1-5
cdr3_nt: TGTGCCAGTAGCACTAGTAGGCACCTCAATCAGCCCCAGCATTTT
cdr3_aa: CASSTSRHLNQPQHF

v_call: TRBV19
clone_size: .
d_call: .
j_call: TRBJ1-2
cdr3_nt: TGTGCCAGTAGTATAATTCTCGATGGCCATGGCTACACCTTC
cdr3_aa: CASSIILDGHGYTF

v_call: TRBV27
clone_size: .
d_call: .
j_call: TRBJ1-2
cdr3_nt: TGTGCCAGAAATAACAGAAGCTACGATGGCTACACCTTC
cdr3_aa: CARNNRSYDGYTF

v_call: TRBV4-1
clone_size: .
d_call: TRBD2
j_call: TRBJ2-1
cdr3_nt: TGCGCCAGCAACCCGATGGGCGGGGGGCTAACTATCTACAATGAGCAGTTCTTC
cdr3_aa: CASNPMGGGLTIYNEQFF

v_call: TRBV9
clone_size: .
d_call: TRBD1
j_call: TRBJ2-1
cdr3_nt: TGTGCCAGCAGCTCGCGGACAGGAACCTCCTACAATGAGCAGTTCTTC
cdr3_aa: CASSSRTGTSYNEQFF

v_call: TRBV7-2
clone_size: .
d_call: TRBD2
j_call: TRBJ2-3
cdr3_nt: TGTGCCAGCAGCTCCAGGACTAGCGGGGGGAGGGCAGATACGCAGTATTTT
cdr3_aa: CASSSRTSGGRADTQYF

v_call: TRBV5-1
clone_size: .
d_call: .
j_call: TRBJ2-2
cdr3_nt: TGCGCCAGCAGCTCAAACAGGGCAGGTACCGGGGAGCTGTTTTTT
cdr3_aa: CASSSNRAGTGELFF

v_call: TRBV15
clone_size: .
d_call: TRBD1
j_call: TRBJ1-5
cdr3_nt: TGTGCCACCAGCACCCGACAGGGGGCCGGTCAGCCCCAGCATTTT
cdr3_aa: CATSTRQGAGQPQHF

v_call: TRBV4-3
clone_size: .
d_call: .
j_call: TRBJ1-5
cdr3_nt: TGCGCCAGCAGCCAAGATAGACAGTTGTTCAATCAGCCCCAGCATTTT
cdr3_aa: CASSQDRQLFNQPQHF

v_call: TRBV10-3
clone_size: once
d_call: .
j_call: TRBJ1-6
cdr3_nt: TGTGCCATCAGTGAACGGGACACAAATAATTCACCCCTCCACTTT
cdr3_aa: CAISERDTNNSPLHF

v_call: TRBV4-1
clone_size: .
d_call: TRBD2
j_call: TRBJ2-7
cdr3_nt: TGCGCCAGCAGCCAATCGGGACTAGCGGGGCCCGGCGAGCAGTACTTC
cdr3_aa: CASSQSGLAGPGEQYF

v_call: TRBV19
clone_size: .
d_call: .
j_call: TRBJ1-2
cdr3_nt: TGTGCCAGTAGTAGCAGCGGAGGTCTCGGCTATGGCTACACCTTC
cdr3_aa: CASSSSGGLGYGYTF

v_call: TRBV11-3
clone_size: .
d_call: .
j_call: TRBJ2-1
cdr3_nt: TGTGCCAGCAGCTTAGACCCCTTTTCTGATGAGCAGTTCTTC
cdr3_aa: CASSLDPFSDEQFF

v_call: TRBV7-2
clone_size: .
d_call: .
j_call: TRBJ1-1
cdr3_nt: TGTGCCAGCAGCTTAAATGGTCGAGGCACTGAAGCTTTCTTT
cdr3_aa: CASSLNGRGTEAFF

v_call: TRBV10-1
clone_size: .
d_call: TRBD1
j_call: TRBJ1-2
cdr3_nt: TGCGCCAGCAGTGAGTCGGGGACAGGCTACGACTACACCTTC
cdr3_aa: CASSESGTGYDYTF

v_call: TRBV6-5
clone_size: .
d_call: .
j_call: TRBJ2-7
cdr3_nt: TGTGCCAGCAGGTATGGACAGCGTAGCTCCTACGAGCAGTACTTC
cdr3_aa: CASRYGQRSSYEQYF

v_call: TRBV6-5
clone_size: .
d_call: TRBD1
j_call: TRBJ1-5
cdr3_nt: TGTGCCAGCAGCGAGGGACAGGGACAAAATCAGCCCCAGCATTTT
cdr3_aa: CASSEGQGQNQPQHF

v_call: TRBV6-5
clone_size: .
d_call: TRBD1
j_call: TRBJ1-2
cdr3_nt: TGTGCCACCGGCGTGGGGGGACAGAAGACCTACACCTTC
cdr3_aa: CATGVGGQKTYTF

v_call: TRBV7-9
clone_size: .
d_call: TRBD1
j_call: TRBJ2-3
cdr3_nt: TGTGCCAGCAGCAAGGACAGGGGACGCACAGATACGCAGTATTTT
cdr3_aa: CASSKDRGRTDTQYF

v_call: TRBV6-7
clone_size: .
d_call: TRBD1
j_call: TRBJ2-4
cdr3_nt: TGTGCCAGCAGTTACACGAAGGTGCTGAGGGGGACAGGGAGGTCCCTAGCCAAAAACATTCAGTACTTC
cdr3_aa: CASSYTKVLRGTGRSLAKNIQYF

v_call: TRBV6-1
clone_size: few
d_call: .
j_call: TRBJ1-5
cdr3_nt: TGTGCCAGCAGTAAAGGGGAGGGTGGTAGCAATCAGCCCCAGCATTTT
cdr3_aa: CASSKGEGGSNQPQHF

v_call: TRBV29-1
clone_size: .
d_call: .
j_call: TRBJ1-1
cdr3_nt: TGCAGCGTTGACGTCGGGAACACTGAAGCTTTCTTT
cdr3_aa: CSVDVGNTEAFF

v_call: TRBV4-2
clone_size: few
d_call: TRBD1
j_call: TRBJ2-1
cdr3_nt: TGTGCCAGCAGCCAAGATAGGGGACAGCCCTACAATGAGCAGTTCTTC
cdr3_aa: CASSQDRGQPYNEQFF

v_call: TRBV2
clone_size: once
d_call: .
j_call: TRBJ1-5
cdr3_nt: TGTGCCAGCAGTGCTGACAGGTCTCAGCCCCAGCATTTT
cdr3_aa: CASSADRSQPQHF

v_call: TRBV6-2/TRBV6-3
clone_size: .
d_call: .
j_call: TRBJ1-5
cdr3_nt: TGTGCCAGCATTTCCTCTAACGGGTATCAGCCCCAGCATTTT
cdr3_aa: CASISSNGYQPQHF

v_call: TRBV21-1
clone_size: .
d_call: .
j_call: TRBJ2-7
cdr3_nt: TGTGCCAGCAGCAAATTTTGGGGGGGTTACTCCTACGAGCAGTACTTC
cdr3_aa: CASSKFWGGYSYEQYF

v_call: TRBV10-1
clone_size: .
d_call: .
j_call: TRBJ2-3
cdr3_nt: TGCGCCAGCAGCCTTCAGGGATCAGATACGCAGTATTTT
cdr3_aa: CASSLQGSDTQYF

v_call: TRBV19
clone_size: .
d_call: .
j_call: TRBJ1-4
cdr3_nt: TGTGCCAGTAATGAGGGAACGCTGACAAAACTGTTTTTT
cdr3_aa: CASNEGTLTKLFF

v_call: TRBV29-1
clone_size: .
d_call: .
j_call: TRBJ1-5
cdr3_nt: TGCAGCGTACCGCTGCTAAGGCATTTT
cdr3_aa: CSVPLLRHF

v_call: TRBV5-5
clone_size: .
d_call: .
j_call: TRBJ2-7
cdr3_nt: TGTGCCGGGGGAACAGGGGAAGGGAGGGAGCAGTACTTC
cdr3_aa: CAGGTGEGREQYF

v_call: TRBV24-1
clone_size: .
d_call: .
j_call: TRBJ1-2
cdr3_nt: TGTGCCACCAGTGATTCGAGCTATGGCTACACCTTC
cdr3_aa: CATSDSSYGYTF